This T cell receptor beta chain was identified during a study of T cell responses to AZD1222 COVID-19 vaccine. Profiled with immunoSEQ multiplex PCR; TCRdb holds only in-frame clones, not every one. The data hold around 150,000 clones, with roughly 88% observed a single time. Study-wide results and caveats: Only a handful of AZD1222 recipients, more than five in all, had baseline seropositivity.

Remarks on this clone: What it binds is unknown.

This CDR3 spans 12 amino acids. Trimming left V 6 bases short and J 8 bases short, with 10 bases between. Per the germline V gene, CDR1 is MNHEY and CDR2 is SVGAGI. Sequenced material: peripheral blood, taken 28 days after the second AZD1222 dose. The receptor comes from an adult who received the AZD1222 COVID-19 vaccine. The chain links TRBV6-5 to TRBJ1-4; a weak D match, TRBD1 (5 bases). CDR3 amino acids: CASRGTVEKLFF. CDR3 nucleotides: TGTGCCAGCAGGGGGACGGTCGAAAAACTGTTTTTT.